This T cell receptor beta chain was captured in a study of T cell changes during pregnancy in multiple sclerosis. Clones were sequenced by immunoSEQ multiplex PCR, and TCRdb holds only the in-frame ones, with some missing. The sample consists of about 40,000 clones, roughly 89% of them appearing once. This CDR3 is 15 amino acids long. CDR1 and CDR2 from the germline V gene are MNHEY and SMNVEV (reference sequence). The V end was cut by 4 bases, the J end by 6 bases, with 19 bases between. This TCR was recovered from a female donor with multiple sclerosis, enrolled in a pregnancy study. Sequences were derived from CD4+ T cells from peripheral blood mononuclear cells, sampled in the first trimester of pregnancy. The V gene is TRBV27, the J gene TRBJ2-7; possible D gene TRBD1, 6 bases. The CDR3 reads CASSSPGTQGREQYF. CDR3 DNA: TGTGCCAGCAGTTCACCCGGGACACAAGGTCGCGAGCAGTACTTC.